Reported below is one TCR beta chain. Here immunoSEQ multiplex PCR was the method, and the copy in TCRdb shows in-frame clones only, minus some. The table includes more than 250,000 clones, 70% to 90% detected once. Germline V gene data show CDR1 as LGHDT and CDR2 as YNNKEL (reference sequence). The CDR3 covers 14 residues. The trim removed 4 bases at V and 3 bases at J, leaving 5 bases unmatched. Treatment indicated: some 20 received Ad26.COV2.S at low or high dose, single or two shots; 5 received placebo; per-sample allocation not given. Sampling occurred on day 63 after the first vaccine or placebo injection. Boston provided a donor who was an adult aged 18-55 years. The data are from a study of Ad26.COV2.S vaccination and SARS-CoV-2 variants.

Sequenced here: peripheral blood, sampled in a trial of Ad26.COV2.S vaccine versus placebo. This chain connects TRBV3-1 (or the pseudogene TRBV3-2) to TRBJ2-7; 8 bases are a match to TRBD1. This TCR was sampled from a person aged 18-65 years who received the Ad26.COV2.S COVID-19 vaccine or a placebo. In DNA, the CDR3 is TGTGCCAGCAGCCCCGGGACAGGATACTACGAGCAGTACTTC. Amino acids: CASSPGTGYYEQYF.